The source of this TCR beta chain is a study of OX40 agonist ivuxolimab in advanced cancers. Study background: Dose-escalation subjects each had hepatocellular carcinoma, melanoma, renal cell or head and neck cancer. People who had prior anti-PD-1, anti-PD-L1 or anti-CTLA-4 therapy could take part, and around 40% had some. Study-wide findings and caveats: At 0.1 to 3.0 mg/kg, CD4+ and CD8+ blood T cells expanded clonally by week 6.

On cycle 4 day 1 and cycle 7 day 1, as well as at baseline, blood was sampled. Profiled with immunoSEQ multiplex PCR; TCRdb holds only in-frame clones, not every one. The sample has tens of thousands of clones; roughly 80% are singletons. In regard to this clone: Its antigen remains unidentified.

The source is an adult with an advanced solid tumor such as melanoma, head and neck, liver or kidney cancer. Sequenced here: CD4+ or CD8+ T cells sorted from blood, sampled in a trial of the OX40 agonist ivuxolimab.

This chain's CDR3 is CASSFLDRGFGNTEAFF. CDR3 bases: TGTGCCAGCAGTTTCCTCGACAGGGGGTTCGGGAACACTGAAGCTTTCTTT. This chain connects TRBV27 to TRBJ1-1; TRBD1 aligns across 9 bases. V lost 3 bases to trimming and J lost 1 base; unmatched junction nucleotides: 9. Germline V gives CDR1 MNHEY, CDR2 SMNVEV (reference sequence). The CDR3 has 17 residues.